This TCR beta chain was recorded in a study of identical twins. Overall study results and limits: Partial confounding of zero-insertion analyses by invariant MAIT and iNKT cells was possible.

The germline V gene has CDR1 SEHNR and CDR2 FQNEAQ (reference sequence). The V and J ends lost 5 bases and 4 bases, in that order; junction bases with no gene match: 6. The CDR3 loop spans 15 amino acids. It was template switching that added a universal primer site, and there were unique molecular identifiers on the cDNA. MiXCR was run by TCRdb on the 5' RACE reads, yielding one entry per CDR3 protein. The repertoire holds about 330,000 distinct CDR3 sequences, with 9% to 15% as singletons. This clonotype came up a few times. Its antigen is unidentified. These data were likewise used in another study, on yellow fever vaccine responses in identical twins.

V usage is TRBV7-9 and J usage is TRBJ2-2; 8 bases agree with TRBD1. The sample comprised CD8+ T cells sorted from blood. The clonotype originates from a woman under 30 in good health. DNA for the CDR3: TGTGCCAGCAGCGCGACAGGGGATGTCACCGGGGAGCTGTTTTTT. The encoded protein is CASSATGDVTGELFF.